The clone carrying this T cell receptor beta chain came up a few times. CDR1 LGHNT and CDR2 FRNRAP come from the germline V gene. This CDR3 has 15 amino acids. V dropped 5 bases and J dropped 8 bases, with 21 bases sitting between them. The data are from a study of STAT5B mutations in CD4+ large granular lymphocyte leukemia. TCRdb's copy holds only in-frame clones and misses some; the assay was immunoSEQ multiplex PCR. The table shows about 45,000 clones, with 70% to 90% occurring only once. This chain connects TRBV12-5 to TRBJ1-2; D uncertain. Sequences were obtained from CD4+ T cells from blood buffy coats. This sequence originates from a human donor in good health. The CDR3 is CASGPKTGRLEGYTF. The CDR3 DNA reads TGTGCTAGTGGTCCGAAGACGGGCCGCCTTGAGGGCTACACCTTC. Using reference TRBV12-5 and TRBJ1-2 for the parts outside the CDR3, the full variable domain is DARVTQTPRHKVTEMGQEVTMRCQPILGHNTVFWYRQTMMQGLELLAYFRNRAPLDDSGMPKDRFSAEMPDATLATLKIQPSEPRDSAVYFCASGPKTGRLEGYTFGSGTRLTVV.